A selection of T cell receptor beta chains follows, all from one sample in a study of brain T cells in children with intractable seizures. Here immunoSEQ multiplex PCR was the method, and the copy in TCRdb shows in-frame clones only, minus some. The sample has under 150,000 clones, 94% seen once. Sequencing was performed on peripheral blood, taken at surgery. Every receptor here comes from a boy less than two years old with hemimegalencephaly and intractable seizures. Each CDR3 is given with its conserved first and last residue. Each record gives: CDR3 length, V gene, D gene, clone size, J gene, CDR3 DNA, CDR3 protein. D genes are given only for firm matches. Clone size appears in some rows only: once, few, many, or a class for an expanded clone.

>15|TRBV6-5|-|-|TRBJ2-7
TGTGCCAGCAGGGACGGCGGGATGGGCAGGCGCGAGCAGTACTTC
CASRDGGMGRREQYF
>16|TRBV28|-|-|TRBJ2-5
TGTGCCAGCAGCACCCTTACGAGGGGGTACCAAGAGACCCAGTACTTC
CASSTLTRGYQETQYF
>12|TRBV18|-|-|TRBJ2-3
TGTGCCAGCTCACCACTAGCAGATACGCAGTATTTT
CASSPLADTQYF
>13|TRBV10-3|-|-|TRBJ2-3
TGTGCCATCACCGCTGCCCCGGAAGATACGCAGTATTTT
CAITAAPEDTQYF
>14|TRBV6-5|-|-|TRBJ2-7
TGTGCCAGCAGTTTGGGCGGCGGGGCCTACGAGCAGTACTTC
CASSLGGGAYEQYF
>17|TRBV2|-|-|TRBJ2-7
TGTGCCAGCAGTGAAGCCGCGGCGGCTAACTACTTCTACGAGCAGTACTTC
CASSEAAAANYFYEQYF
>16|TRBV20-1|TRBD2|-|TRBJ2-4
TGCAGTGCTAGTATACCAGCGGGAGGTGCCAAAAACATTCAGTACTTC
CSASIPAGGAKNIQYF
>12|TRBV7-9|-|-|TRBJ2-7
TGTGCCAGCAGCTTGGGGGCGTGGGAGCAGTACTTC
CASSLGAWEQYF
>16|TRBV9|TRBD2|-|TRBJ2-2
TGTGCCAGCAGTCGACAGACTAGCCCCAGGACCGGGGAGCTGTTTTTT
CASSRQTSPRTGELFF
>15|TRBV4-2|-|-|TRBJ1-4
TGTGCCAGCAGCCAAGGTCCCTCCAGGACCGAAAAACTGTTTTTT
CASSQGPSRTEKLFF
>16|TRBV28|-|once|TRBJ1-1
TGTGCCAGCAGTTTACCTTCCAAGGGGCGGGTCACTGAAGCTTTCTTT
CASSLPSKGRVTEAFF
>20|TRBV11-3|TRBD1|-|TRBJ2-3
TGTGCCAGCAGCCCTGTGGGACAGGAGCCGAAACAATCTAACACAGATACGCAGTATTTT
CASSPVGQEPKQSNTDTQYF
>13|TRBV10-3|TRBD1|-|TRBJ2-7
TGTGCCATCAGTGAAGGGACAGACTACGAGCAGTACTTC
CAISEGTDYEQYF
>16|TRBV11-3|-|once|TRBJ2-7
TGTGCCAGCAGCTTAGTGGGACCCCCCCTCTCCTACGAGCAGTACTTC
CASSLVGPPLSYEQYF
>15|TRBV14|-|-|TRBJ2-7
TGTGCCAGCAGCCGAGGACAGTCCCACCTCTACGAGCAGTACTTC
CASSRGQSHLYEQYF